This paragraph covers one TCR beta chain sequence. Its antigen is unknown. This sample was taken from a study of type 1 regulatory T cells. Study background: T-allo10 is an in vitro-generated, Tr1-enriched CD4 T cell product specific for alloantigen.

Germline V CDR1 and CDR2: SEHNR, FQNEAQ (reference sequence). The ends lost 3 bases at V and 4 bases at J; junction bases unmatched: 2. CDR3 length equals 13 residues. The graft donor-derived T-allo10 cells reportedly recognize host alloantigens, are anergic, and suppress alloantigen-specifically. TCRdb used MiXCR to reprocess the reads, holding one entry per CDR3 protein. In the table there are around 69,000 distinct CDR3 sequences, about 62% of which are singletons. The sequence derives from a human donor in good health. Sequencing input: cultured T cells, either the whole culture or a sorted T cell fraction (not recorded which). As for subset: Tr1-enriched cell product generated in vitro against host alloantigens. The V and J genes are TRBV7-9 and TRBJ2-7, with 8 bases fitting TRBD2. CDR3 in amino acids: CASSLVAGYEQYF. For the CDR3, the DNA is TGTGCCAGCAGCTTGGTAGCGGGGTACGAGCAGTACTTC.